The 2 T cell receptor beta chains in this list originate from one sample, sequenced in a study of blood T cell repertoires in COVID-19. The protocol was immunoSEQ multiplex PCR, while the TCRdb copy is restricted to in-frame clones and leaves out a portion. The sample carries about 74,000 clones, 90% recorded once. Sequencing was performed on peripheral blood. Every receptor here comes from a man aged 45-65 years with acute or convalescent COVID-19.

V is TRBV10-3 and J is TRBJ2-7; D perhaps matches TRBD1 (5 bases). Trimming took 4 bases from V and 0 from J, leaving 10 bases between them. CDR1 ENHRY and CDR2 SYGVKD come from the germline V gene. The CDR3 is 14 residues long. CDR3 coding DNA: TGTGCCATCAGTGGGACATCCTTCTCCTACGAGCAGTACTTC. It encodes CAISGTSFSYEQYF.

The genes are TRBV29-1 and TRBJ1-2; TRBD1 is a possible D gene (5 bases). The CDR3 extends over 12 amino acids. With 8 bases removed from V and 4 bases from J, the gap between germline ends came to 14 bases. Germline lookup yields CDR1 SQVTM and CDR2 ANQGSEA. The CDR3 loop is CSTWTSLYGYTF. In DNA, the CDR3 is TGCAGCACATGGACAAGCCTCTATGGCTACACCTTC.